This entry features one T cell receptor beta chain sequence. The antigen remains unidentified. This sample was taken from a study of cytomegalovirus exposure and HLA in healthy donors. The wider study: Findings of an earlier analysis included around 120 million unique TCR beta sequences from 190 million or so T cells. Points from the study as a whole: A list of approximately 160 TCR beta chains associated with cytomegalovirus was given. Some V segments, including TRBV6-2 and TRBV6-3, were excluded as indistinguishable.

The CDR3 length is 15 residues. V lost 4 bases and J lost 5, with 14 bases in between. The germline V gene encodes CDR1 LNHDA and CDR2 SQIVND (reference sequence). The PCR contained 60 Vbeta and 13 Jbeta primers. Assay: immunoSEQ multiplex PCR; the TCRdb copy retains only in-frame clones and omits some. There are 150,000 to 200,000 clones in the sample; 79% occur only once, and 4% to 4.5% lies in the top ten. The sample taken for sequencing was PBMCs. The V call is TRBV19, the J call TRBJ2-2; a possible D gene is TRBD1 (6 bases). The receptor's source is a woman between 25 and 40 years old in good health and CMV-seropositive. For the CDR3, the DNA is TGTGCCAGTAGTAGGTACAGGGCCTCTACCGGGGAGCTGTTTTTT. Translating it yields CASSRYRASTGELFF.